This section outlines one T cell receptor beta chain sequence together with its context. Its antigen is unidentified. This record belongs to a study of post-analysis software for immune sequencing data. Study-wide background: Both relapsing-remitting and secondary progressive multiple sclerosis featured among the disease courses, as did progressive-relapsing multiple sclerosis. Overall study results and limits: In patients, five TRBV segments were more frequent than in controls, with TRBV5-6, TRBV5-1 and TRBV20-1 among them.

Unmatched junction bases numbered 14, after V lost 3 bases and J lost 6 bases. Germline V gives CDR1 DFQATT, CDR2 SNEGSKA (reference sequence). The CDR3 is made up of 17 amino acids. cDNA libraries for TCR beta contained unique molecular identifiers. Yield was approximately 500,000 cDNA molecules from 1 to 10 million T cells. MiXCR, applied by TCRdb to the PCR reads, yields one record per CDR3 protein. This sample has 600,000 to 750,000 distinct CDR3 sequences, with 59% found just once. This TCR was sampled from a girl aged 2-9 years with multiple sclerosis. This chain joins TRBV20-1 and TRBJ2-1; 10 bases agree with TRBD2. The specimen sequenced was blood. The CDR3 sequence is CSARFRDTSGNPNEQFF. The CDR3 DNA reads TGCAGTGCTAGGTTCAGGGATACTAGCGGGAACCCCAATGAGCAGTTCTTC.